This T cell receptor (beta chain) is drawn from a study of PD-L1 blockade in urothelial cancer. On the study more broadly: Patients with male sex and bladder-origin urothelial cancer accounted for most of the roughly 30 enrolled.

Synthetic TCR analog templates were added to each PCR reaction. This table comes from immunoSEQ multiplex PCR, and its TCRdb copy is limited to in-frame clones, with some not included. This table holds about 93,000 clones, almost 90% found once. Study-wide points: Blood clones associated with the tumor expanded more at 3 weeks in durable-benefit patients. TCR clonality was measured in pretreatment peripheral blood. Clonality below the median predicted better survival.

In germline, CDR1 is SGHVS, CDR2 FNYEAQ. The CDR3 has 15 amino acids. V trimming: 4 bases; J trimming: 7 bases; junction bases outside the gene matches: 12. With regard to this clone: Its antigen is undetermined.

Time point described: pretreatment peripheral blood. The clonotype comes from a man in his 60s with urothelial cancer. The sequenced sample was PBMCs, obtained around atezolizumab (anti-PD-L1) treatment. V is TRBV7-6 and J is TRBJ2-7; 8 bases align to TRBD1. In nucleotides, the CDR3 is TGTGCCAGCAGCTCCGGGACAGGCCTTTTGCGGGAGCAGTACTTC. Protein sequence: CASSSGTGLLREQYF.